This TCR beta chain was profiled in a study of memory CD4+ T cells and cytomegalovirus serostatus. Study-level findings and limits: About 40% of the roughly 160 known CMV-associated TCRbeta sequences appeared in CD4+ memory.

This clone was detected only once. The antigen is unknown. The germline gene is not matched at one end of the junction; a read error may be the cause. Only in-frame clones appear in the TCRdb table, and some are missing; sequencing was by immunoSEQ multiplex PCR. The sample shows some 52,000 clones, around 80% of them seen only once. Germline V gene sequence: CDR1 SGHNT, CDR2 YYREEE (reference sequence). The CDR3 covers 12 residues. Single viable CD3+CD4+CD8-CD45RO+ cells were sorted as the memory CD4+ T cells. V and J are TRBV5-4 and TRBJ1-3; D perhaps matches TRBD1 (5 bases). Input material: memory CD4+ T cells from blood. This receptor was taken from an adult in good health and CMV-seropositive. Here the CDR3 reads CHQGWNGNTIYF. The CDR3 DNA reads TGCCACCAGGGATGGAATGGAAACACCATATATTTT. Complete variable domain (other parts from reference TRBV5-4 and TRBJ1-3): ETGVTQSPTHLIKTRGQQVTLRCSSQSGHNTVSWYQQALGQGPQFIFQYYREEENGRGNFPPRFSGLQFPNYSSELNVNALELDDSALYLCHQGWNGNTIYFGEGSWLTVV.